This T cell receptor beta chain appears in the sequencing data of a study of CD8+CD57+ T cells in acquired aplastic anemia. Study-level information: DNA recovered from sorted CD4+ and CD8+ cells had a mean of about 3 ug.

Patients chosen for sequencing had shown CD8+CD57+ cell expansion by flow cytometry. The patients all had a severe acquired aplastic anemia diagnosis. Blood was sampled before the patients had received any therapy. Genomic DNA served as template for TCR beta VDJ and CDR3 profiling. TCRdb re-analysed the reads in MiXCR, keeping a single row per CDR3 protein. The sample shows 55,000 to 60,000 distinct CDR3 sequences, around 57% of them seen only once. This clonotype has at least ten counts. As yet, its antigen is unknown. General study points: Simpson's diversity of CD8+ cells was not significantly different in patients compared with controls.

This CDR3 spans 18 amino acids. V gave up 0 bases and J gave up 2 bases, with 18 bases separating them. Germline loops: CDR1 MNHNS, CDR2 SASEGT. The source is a human donor with aplastic anemia. Specimen: sorted CD4+, CD8+, or CD8+CD57+ T cells (not recorded which) from PBMCs. V is TRBV6-1 and J is TRBJ2-3; either TRBD1 or TRBD2 may fit D (7 bases each). The CDR3, as DNA: TGTGCCAGCAGTGAAGCCTTCGGGGGGACAGAGTCCACAGATACGCAGTATTTT. Amino acid sequence: CASSEAFGGTESTDTQYF.